The 20 T cell receptor beta chains below were found in one sample sequenced in a study of long-term antiretroviral therapy in people with HIV. Assay version v3.0 of immunoSEQ was used, and it was run at survey level. TCRdb's table, derived via immunoSEQ multiplex PCR, lists solely in-frame clones and lacks some. The sample lists fewer than 25,000 clones, about 95% occurring once. Sequencing used unsorted PBMCs, obtained around 5 years after starting antiretroviral therapy. These receptors all stem from a woman in her fifties or sixties with HIV.

V and J are TRBV19 and TRBJ2-1, with D maybe TRBD1 (6 bases). The ends were cut back, 1 base at V and 0 bases at J, with 10 bases in the middle. CDR1 and CDR2 (germline): LNHDA, SQIVND (reference sequence). The length of the CDR3 is 16 residues. The CDR3, as DNA: TGTGCCAGTAGTATAGTGGGGACAAACTCCTACAATGAGCAGTTCTTC. Its translation: CASSIVGTNSYNEQFF.

This rearrangement joins TRBV11-2 to TRBJ2-1, with D perhaps matching TRBD2 (5 bases). The V and J ends lost 5 bases and 0 bases respectively, with 17 bases between them. This CDR3 region has 17 residues. Germline lookup yields CDR1 SGHAT and CDR2 FQNNGV. The CDR3 reads CASSLAVRVHSYNEQFF. CDR3 bases: TGTGCCAGCAGCCTAGCCGTTAGAGTCCACTCCTACAATGAGCAGTTCTTC.

This clone appeared a single time. The chain links TRBV7-2 to TRBJ1-2, with D maybe TRBD1 (5 bases). V lost 5 bases and J 4 bases, leaving 14 bases between the germline ends. There are 14 residues in the CDR3. Germline V CDR1 and CDR2: SGHTA, FQGNSA. The CDR3 here is CASSPQEGGYGYTF. Written as DNA, the CDR3 is TGTGCCAGCAGCCCACAGGAGGGCGGCTATGGCTACACCTTC.

The V gene is TRBV18, the J gene TRBJ2-1; D is perhaps TRBD1 or TRBD2 (6 bases each). The V end lost 0 bases, the J end lost 7 bases, and 7 bases lay between the germline ends. The CDR3 is 13 amino acids. Germline CDR1 and CDR2: KGHSH and LQKENI. DNA of the CDR3: TGTGCCAGCTCACCACCAGGGGGGAATGAGCAGTTCTTC. It is translated as CASSPPGGNEQFF. Full variable domain (remainder filled in from reference TRBV18 and TRBJ2-1): NAGVMQNPRHLVRRRGQEARLRCSPMKGHSHVYWYRQLPEEGLKFMVYLQKENIIDESGMPKERFSAEFPKEGPSILRIQQVVRGDSAAYFCASSPPGGNEQFFGPGTRLTVL.

The genes are TRBV9 and TRBJ2-1; 8 nucleotides agree with TRBD1. V shed 0 bases and J 9 bases; nucleotides not matched to a gene: 11. The CDR3 totals 16 residues. Germline V lookup: CDR1 SGDLS, CDR2 YYNGEE. The CDR3 reads CASSVVWGQAWSEQFF. CDR3 nucleotide sequence: TGTGCCAGCAGCGTAGTTTGGGGACAGGCATGGAGTGAGCAGTTCTTC.

The chain uses TRBV7-2 and TRBJ2-5, with TRBD2 identical over 10 bases. CDR3 length: 18 amino acids. V was pared by 5 bases and J by 1 base, with 13 bases of the junction left unmatched. Germline V gene data show CDR1 as SGHTA and CDR2 as FQGNSA. The CDR3 reads CASSAGALAGATQETQYF. CDR3 in DNA: TGTGCCAGCAGCGCCGGGGCCCTAGCGGGAGCCACCCAAGAGACCCAGTACTTC.

This sequence joins TRBV5-4 and TRBJ2-1; D is unclear. CDR1 and CDR2 from the germline V gene are SGHNT and YYREEE (reference sequence). Deletions cut 3 bases from V and 9 bases from J, with 10 bases between. The CDR3 length is 12 residues. CDR3 in amino acids: CASSSSSGEQFF. DNA of the CDR3: TGTGCCAGCAGCTCCTCCTCGGGTGAGCAGTTCTTC.

This chain links TRBV2 with TRBJ1-5; D not resolved. This CDR3 spans 15 amino acids. Germline V gives CDR1 SNHLY, CDR2 FYNNEI. Trimming left V 4 bases short and J 0 bases short, with 10 bases between. CDR3 in amino acids: CASSAGLYSNQPQHF. The CDR3 region has the DNA TGTGCCAGCAGTGCGGGGTTGTATAGCAATCAGCCCCAGCATTTT.

Concerning this clone: Other DNA sequences in this sample translate to the same CDR3. V is TRBV6-5 and J is TRBJ1-3; no reliable D call. CDR1 is MNHEY, CDR2 SVGAGI, per germline. Trimming shortened V by 0 bases and J by 4 bases, and 7 bases separated the two germline ends. This CDR3 is 14 amino acids long. The chain's CDR3 is CASSYSGPGNTIYF. The CDR3 DNA follows: TGTGCCAGCAGTTACTCAGGGCCAGGAAACACCATATATTTT.

The chain couples TRBV15 to TRBJ2-7, with D possibly matching TRBD1 (6 bases). V shed 1 base and J shed 6 bases, with 10 bases lying between them. Germline CDR1 LNHNV, CDR2 YYDKDF (reference sequence). The CDR3 extends over 13 amino acids. CDR3 residues: CATSRATGFEQYF. In DNA form, the CDR3 reads TGTGCCACCAGCAGAGCGACAGGATTCGAGCAGTACTTC.

The rearrangement uses TRBV7-3 and TRBJ2-7, with 10 positions matching TRBD1. With 5 bases clipped from V and 4 bases from J, the junction kept 8 bases outside the gene matches. CDR3 length: 15 amino acids. CDR1 and CDR2 from the germline V gene are SGHTA and FQGTGA. The CDR3 protein is CASSPDGTGVYEQYF. The DNA of the CDR3 is TGTGCCAGCAGCCCGGACGGGACAGGGGTATACGAGCAGTACTTC.

This clone has a handful of counts. The V call is TRBV7-9, the J call TRBJ1-5, with D possibly matching TRBD1 (6 bases). V lost 4 bases and J lost 3, with 13 bases in between. This CDR3 has 15 residues. In germline, CDR1 is SEHNR, CDR2 FQNEAQ (reference sequence). In nucleotides, the CDR3 is TGTGCCAGCAGCTCTGAAGGGGGGAACAATCAGCCCCAGCATTTT. It codes for CASSSEGGNNQPQHF.

The rearrangement uses TRBV2 and TRBJ1-3; maybe TRBD1 (6 bases). The CDR3 has 16 amino acids. The V and J ends lost 3 bases and 0 bases respectively, with 12 bases between them. Per germline, CDR1 SNHLY and CDR2 FYNNEI. The CDR3 here is CASSEVYRDSGNTIYF. The CDR3 coding sequence is TGTGCCAGCAGTGAGGTCTACAGGGACTCTGGAAACACCATATATTTT.

This rearrangement joins TRBV6-1 to TRBJ1-5; 9 bases line up with TRBD1. Germline assignment: CDR1 MNHNS and CDR2 SASEGT. The V and J ends lost 2 bases and 4 bases, in that order; junction bases with no gene match: 6. This CDR3 spans 16 amino acids. The CDR3, as DNA: TGTGCCAGCAGTGAACACCAGGGACAGGGAAATCAGCCCCAGCATTTT. It codes for CASSEHQGQGNQPQHF.

V usage is TRBV7-9 and J usage is TRBJ2-7, with D hard to call. Germline CDR1 reads SEHNR; CDR2 reads FQNEAQ (reference sequence). This CDR3 is 15 amino acids long. V was cut by 5 bases and J by 5 bases, with 19 bases left in between. The CDR3: CASSLVSFSLDEQYF. In DNA form, the CDR3 reads TGTGCCAGCAGCCTAGTATCCTTTTCTCTGGACGAGCAGTACTTC. The full variable domain, with the rest looked up from reference TRBV7-9 and TRBJ2-7, is DTGVSQNPRHKITKRGQNVTFRCDPISEHNRLYWYRQTLGQGPEFLTYFQNEAQLEKSRLLSDRFSAERPKGSFSTLEIQRTEQGDSAMYLCASSLVSFSLDEQYFGPGTRLTVT.

This clone has only one observation. The chain employs TRBV29-1 and TRBJ2-1; no definite D call. Germline V gives CDR1 SQVTM, CDR2 ANQGSEA. This CDR3 region has 11 residues. Trimming took 4 bases from V and 4 from J, leaving 5 bases between them. The CDR3 bases are TGCAGCGTTGTGTCTTACAATGAGCAGTTCTTC. This codes for CSVVSYNEQFF.

For the CDR3, the DNA is TGTGCCAGCAGTTTCCCGGGACAGGAGAACACTGAAGCTTTCTTT. This gives the protein CASSFPGQENTEAFF. The genes are TRBV7-8 and TRBJ1-1; 8 bases agree with TRBD1. The CDR3 has 15 amino acids. Unmatched junction bases numbered 7, after V lost 6 bases and J lost 1 base. Germline lookup yields CDR1 SGHVS and CDR2 FQNEAQ.

The chain is built from TRBV9 and TRBJ1-1; D remains unclear. With 4 bases removed from V and 3 bases from J, the gap between germline ends came to 16 bases. The CDR3 extends over 15 amino acids. The V gene's germline CDR1 is SGDLS and CDR2 YYNGEE. CDR3 nucleotide sequence: TGTGCCAGCAGCCCCCGGGTAAGGGCCGACACTGAAGCTTTCTTT. Translation: CASSPRVRADTEAFF.

The rearrangement uses TRBV11-2 and TRBJ2-5; a possible D gene is TRBD2 (5 bases). Trimming removed 1 base from V and 5 bases from J, with 14 bases in between. There are 15 residues in the CDR3. Germline CDR1 and CDR2: SGHAT and FQNNGV. DNA of the CDR3: TGTGCCAGCAGCTTAGCAGGCAGGTGGGAGGAGACCCAGTACTTC. Translated: CASSLAGRWEETQYF.

The chain combines TRBV28 with TRBJ1-4; 12 bases align to TRBD1. This CDR3 has 19 amino acids. The trim removed 6 bases at V and 3 bases at J, leaving 14 bases unmatched. From germline, CDR1 is MDHEN and CDR2 SYDVKM. CDR3 sequence reads: CASSSTGTGGGGSNEKLFF. The CDR3 nucleotides read TGTGCCAGCAGCTCGACCGGGACAGGGGGCGGTGGGTCTAATGAAAAACTGTTTTTT.